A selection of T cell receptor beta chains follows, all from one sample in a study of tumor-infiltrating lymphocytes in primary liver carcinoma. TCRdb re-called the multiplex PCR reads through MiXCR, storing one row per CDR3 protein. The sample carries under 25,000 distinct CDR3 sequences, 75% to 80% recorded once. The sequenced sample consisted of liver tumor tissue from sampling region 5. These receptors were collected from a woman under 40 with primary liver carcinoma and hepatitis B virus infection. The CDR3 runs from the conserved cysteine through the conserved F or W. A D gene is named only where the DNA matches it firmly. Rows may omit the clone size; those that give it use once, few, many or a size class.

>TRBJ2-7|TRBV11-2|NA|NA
TGTGCCAGCATCTTGGATCGTGAGGGTGTTAAGTACTTC
CASILDREGVKYF
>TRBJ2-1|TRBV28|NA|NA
TGTGCCAGCAGTTTAAATTTGGGAATTGACTCCACGGGGCAGTTCTTC
CASSLNLGIDSTGQFF
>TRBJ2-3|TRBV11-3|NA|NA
TGTGCCAGCATCTCCGGGAGTGTGCGAGGCACAGATACGCAGTATTTT
CASISGSVRGTDTQYF
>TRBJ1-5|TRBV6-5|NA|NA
TGTGCCAGCACCTCGGTGTGGGGAAAACGACTACAGCCCCAGCATTTT
CASTSVWGKRLQPQHF
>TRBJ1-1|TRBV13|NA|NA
TGCGCCAGCAGGACATGGGGTGCAAACACTGAAGTTTTCTTT
CASRTWGANTEVFF
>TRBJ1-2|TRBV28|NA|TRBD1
TGTGCCAGCATCCAAGGACAGGGGGCTAACTATGGCCTCACATTC
CASIQGQGANYGLTF
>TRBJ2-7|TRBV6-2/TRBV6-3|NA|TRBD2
TGTGCTAGCGGTCAATTAGCGGGAGGACTTTACGAGCAGTATTTC
CASGQLAGGLYEQYF
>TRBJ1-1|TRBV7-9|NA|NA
TGTGCCAGCAGCTGCGGTCTTCAGGCTATCTTT
CASSCGLQAIF
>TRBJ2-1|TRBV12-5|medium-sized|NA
TGTGCTAGTGGCCCTGACAGGGACTATTACAATGAGCAGTTCTTC
CASGPDRDYYNEQFF
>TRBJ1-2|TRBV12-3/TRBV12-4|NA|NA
TGTGTCAGCAGTTATGGGACACTTTATGGTTACACCTTC
CVSSYGTLYGYTF
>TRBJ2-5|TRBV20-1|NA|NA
TGCAGTGCTAGAGATCCCATTGGGGTTGACCAAGAGACCCAGTACTTC
CSARDPIGVDQETQYF
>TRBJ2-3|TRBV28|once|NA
TGTGCAAGCAGTTTGAGTCGAGATACGAAGTATTTT
CASSLSRDTKYF
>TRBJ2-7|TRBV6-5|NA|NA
TGTGCCAGCAGTTACCAGGACAGCAGCTCCTACGGACAGTACTTC
CASSYQDSSSYGQYF
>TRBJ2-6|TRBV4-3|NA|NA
TGCGCCAGCAGCCAAGAGAGTAGCGAGATAGGCTCTGGGGCCAACGTCCTGACTTTC
CASSQESSEIGSGANVLTF
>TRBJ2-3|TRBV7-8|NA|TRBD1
TGTGCCAGCAACGCTTGCCGGGGGGACAGGGGGACACACACAGTTACGCAGTATTTT
CASNACRGDRGTHTVTQYF
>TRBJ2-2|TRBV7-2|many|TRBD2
TGTGCCAGCAGCCCGTTAGCGGGAGGGAGGGACCGGGAGCTGTTTTTT
CASSPLAGGRDRELFF
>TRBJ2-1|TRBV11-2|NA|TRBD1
TGTGCCAGCAGCTTAGAACAGGGGGCGAGGCGTGAGAGGGGACACTACAATGATCAGTTCTTC
CASSLEQGARRERGHYNDQFF
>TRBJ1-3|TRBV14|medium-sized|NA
TGTGCCAGCAGTGGGATTGGGGCCTCTGGAAACACCATATATTTT
CASSGIGASGNTIYF
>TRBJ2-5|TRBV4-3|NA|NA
TGCGCCAGCATTCCGACGAGGAGGCAAGAGACCCAGTACTTT
CASIPTRRQETQYF
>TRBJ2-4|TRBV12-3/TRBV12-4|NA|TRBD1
TGTGCCAGCACCATGGGGGCCGGGACAGGGGCGAAAAACGTTCAGTACTTC
CASTMGAGTGAKNVQYF
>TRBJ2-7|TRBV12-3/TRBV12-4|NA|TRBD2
TGTGCCAGCAGTTTATCACGGGAGGGCGTGGAGCAGCACTTC
CASSLSREGVEQHF
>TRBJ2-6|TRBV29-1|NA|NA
TGCAGCGATCAAGGAACTGGGGCCAATATCCTGACCTTT
CSDQGTGANILTF
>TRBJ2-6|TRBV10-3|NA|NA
TGTGCCATCAGTGGCCCCTCTAGGGCCAACGTCCAGACTTTC
CAISGPSRANVQTF
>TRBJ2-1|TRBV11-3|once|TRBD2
TGCGCCAATAGCTCTGGACTAGCGGGAGCGGAGCAGTTCTTC
CANSSGLAGAEQFF
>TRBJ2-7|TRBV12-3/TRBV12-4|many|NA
TGTGCCAGCAGTATACCGTACGGCGAGCAGTACTTC
CASSIPYGEQYF
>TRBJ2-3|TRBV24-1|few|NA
TGTGCCACCAGTGATGTTATCGGGACGGCGACGCAGTATTTT
CATSDVIGTATQYF
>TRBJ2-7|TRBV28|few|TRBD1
TGTGCCTGCAATTTAGGGACAGTCTACGAGCAGTACTTC
CACNLGTVYEQYF
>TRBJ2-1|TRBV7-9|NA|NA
TGTGCCAGCAACTTCGGGAGCCTATACAATGAGCAGTTCTTC
CASNFGSLYNEQFF
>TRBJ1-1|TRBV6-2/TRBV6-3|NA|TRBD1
TGTGCCTCCAGTTACACGAACAGGGGAGCTGACGCTTTCTTC
CASSYTNRGADAFF
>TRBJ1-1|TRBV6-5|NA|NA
TGTGCCAGCGGTTGGAACTGGGACGCTGAAGCTTCCTTT
CASGWNWDAEASF
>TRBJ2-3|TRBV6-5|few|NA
TGTACCAGCAGCCGGGTAGCGAGAGGGCCCGGAGATACGCAGTATTTT
CTSSRVARGPGDTQYF
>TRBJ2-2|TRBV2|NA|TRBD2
TGTGCCAGTAGGAGGGGACTAGCGGGAAATAGCGGGGAGCTGTTTTTT
CASRRGLAGNSGELFF
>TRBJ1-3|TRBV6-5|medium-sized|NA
TGTGCCAGCAGTCCACGATCAGGCGGGTCCCGAAACACCATATATTTT
CASSPRSGGSRNTIYF